This record concerns one TCR beta chain sequence. Its antigen is unknown. V shed 4 bases and J shed 5 bases, with 11 bases lying between them. The germline CDR1 and CDR2 sequences are SNHLY and FYNNEI. This CDR3 has 13 amino acids. The data were taken from a study of T cells in Graves' hyperthyroidism and ophthalmopathy. Study results and limitations: Separating ophthalmopathy from stable hyperthyroidism was achieved by a 13 V-J model. Appearing also in blood were most of the thyroid clonotypes expanded above 0.001.

TCR beta CDR3 region amplification was performed from RNA transcripts. First-round RT-PCR of the TCR CDR3 relied on the HTBI primer set. MiXCR, applied by TCRdb to the multiplex PCR reads, yields one record per CDR3 protein. The table shows roughly 170,000 distinct CDR3 sequences, with about a sixth occurring only once. Aged 18 to 65, the patients had hyperthyroidism that was newly diagnosed and had lasted under 2 months. PBMCs were obtained from approximately 10 ml fresh peripheral blood. The sequence was obtained from a woman aged 45-59 years with Graves' hyperthyroidism. The rearrangement joins TRBV2 to TRBJ2-5; possibly TRBD1 for D (6 bases). Sequencing input: blood. The CDR3 region is CASSAGARETQYF. In DNA form, the CDR3 reads TGTGCCAGCAGTGCAGGGGCGCGGGAGACCCAGTACTTC.